This passage covers 2 T cell receptor beta chains from one sample sequenced in a study of CXCR3-negative and CXCR3-positive naive CD8 T cells. 5' RACE with UMI labels generated the TRB cDNA libraries. For each CDR3 protein, TCRdb gives one entry from its re-call of the 5' RACE reads, without DNA. Reported are 100,000 to 150,000 distinct CDR3 sequences; the ten largest clones contain approximately 0.46%. The specimen sequenced was naive CXCR3- CD8+ T cells from blood. The subset here: CD45RO-CCR7+CD27+CD95- naive CD8+ T cells lacking CXCR3 (TNR3-). These receptors were collected from a human donor in good health. Some clones in this sample may be carry-over from other donors' samples.

This rearrangement joins TRBV28 to TRBJ1-5. The CDR3 covers 11 residues. Germline V gives CDR1 MDHEN, CDR2 SYDVKM. The CDR3 here is CAGGRNQPQHF.

This chain's CDR3 is CASSEGHRNNEQFF. The rearrangement uses TRBV25-1 and TRBJ2-1; TCRdb gives TRBD1 as the D gene, but with no DNA this cannot be confirmed. Germline V gene sequence: CDR1 MGHDK, CDR2 SYGVNS. CDR3 length: 14 residues.